This T cell receptor (beta chain) was identified in a study of blood T cell repertoires in COVID-19. Study background: PBMCs, B-cell-depleted T cells, or T cells provided the cDNA or gDNA that made up the material.

Original handling: Amplification with reference gene primers provided the estimates of nucleated cell counts. This table comes from immunoSEQ multiplex PCR, and its TCRdb copy is limited to in-frame clones, with some not included. The DNA gave D and trimming, while V, J and clone size come from that table. The sample includes approximately 200,000 clones, around 91% seen only once; the top ten take 3% to 4%. The CDR3 has 14 amino acids. The V end lost 2 bases, the J end lost 3 bases, and 9 bases lay between the germline ends. Germline loops: CDR1 KGHDR, CDR2 SFDVKD. This sequence joins TRBV24-1 and TRBJ1-2; D is unresolved. The origin of this receptor is a young woman in a cohort exposed to, infected with or recovered from COVID-19 (not recorded which). Sequencing was carried out using PBMCs or T cells enriched from blood (not recorded which). The CDR3 DNA reads as TGTGCCACCAGTGATTCCGTGGAGGACTATGGCTACACCTTC. It is translated as CATSDSVEDYGYTF.